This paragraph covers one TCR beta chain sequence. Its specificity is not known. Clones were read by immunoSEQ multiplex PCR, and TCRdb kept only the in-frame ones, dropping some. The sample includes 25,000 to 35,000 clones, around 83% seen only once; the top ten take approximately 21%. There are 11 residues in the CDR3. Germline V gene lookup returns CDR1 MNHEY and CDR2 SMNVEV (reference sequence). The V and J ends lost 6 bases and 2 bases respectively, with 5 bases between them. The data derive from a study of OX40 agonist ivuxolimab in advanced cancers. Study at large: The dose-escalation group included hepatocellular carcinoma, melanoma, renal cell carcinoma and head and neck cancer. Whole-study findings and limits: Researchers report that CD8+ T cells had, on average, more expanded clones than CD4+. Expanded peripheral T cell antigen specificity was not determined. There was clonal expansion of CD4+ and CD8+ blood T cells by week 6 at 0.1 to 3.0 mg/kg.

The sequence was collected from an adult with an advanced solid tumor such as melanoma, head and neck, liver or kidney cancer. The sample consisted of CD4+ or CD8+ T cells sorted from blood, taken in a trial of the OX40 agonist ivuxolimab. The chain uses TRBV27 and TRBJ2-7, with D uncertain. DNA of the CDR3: TGTGCCAGCAGCAACACCTACGAGCAGTACTTC. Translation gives CASSNTYEQYF.